These 11 T cell receptor beta chains share one sample of origin, sequenced in a study of T cells in Graves' hyperthyroidism and ophthalmopathy (dated by TCRdb to between 2018 and 2020). To prepare the library, multiplex PCR was applied. The reads were generated on an Illumina HiSeq 2000. Amplification of TCR beta CDR3 regions was carried out from RNA transcripts. For the first round of RT-PCR on the TCR CDR3, the HTBI primer set was used together with the Qiagen OneStep RT-PCR kit. TCRdb ran its own pipeline on the public reads, namely fastp trimming at Q25 and MiXCR clone calling, and kept in-frame beta chains. Rows with one shared CDR3 protein collapse into an entry with the most common genes and DNA. The sample contains about 400,000 distinct CDR3 sequences, 15% to 19% of them found a single time. Clones ranked in the top ten supply 7.5% to 8% of the sample. Material: blood. These receptors came from a woman in her late teens or twenties with Graves' hyperthyroidism.

This clonotype was detected many times. V usage is TRBV12-3 or TRBV12-4 and J usage is TRBJ1-1, with D possibly matching TRBD1 (5 bases). V dropped 3 bases and J dropped 11 bases, with 10 bases sitting between them. This CDR3 spans 11 amino acids. CDR3 protein: CASSFQGGAFF. The CDR3 nucleotides are TGTGCCAGCAGTTTTCAGGGAGGCGCTTTCTTT.

This clonotype showed up many times. The rearrangement uses TRBV20-1 and TRBJ2-3; D could derive from TRBD1 or TRBD2 (6 bases each). This CDR3 has 12 amino acids. Trimming removed 4 bases from V and 5 bases from J, with 10 bases in between. In germline, CDR1 is DFQATT, CDR2 SNEGSKA (reference sequence). CDR3 residues: CSATGGQDTQYF. CDR3 DNA sequence: TGCAGTGCTACCGGGGGACAAGATACGCAGTATTTT.

This clonotype was seen many times. The V and J genes are TRBV7-2 and TRBJ2-7, with D tentatively TRBD2 (5 bases). Trimming removed 5 bases from V and 6 bases from J, with 17 bases in between. Looked up from germline, CDR1 is SGHTA and CDR2 is FQGNSA. The CDR3 is made up of 14 amino acids. In DNA, the CDR3 is TGTGCCAGCAGCCCCCGACTCGGGGAACGCGAGCAGTACTTC. It translates to CASSPRLGEREQYF.

This clonotype showed up many times. The V and J genes are TRBV2 and TRBJ1-4; no definite D call. There are 15 residues in the CDR3. V was cut by 6 bases and J by 0 bases, with 11 bases left in between. Per the germline V gene, CDR1 is SNHLY and CDR2 is FYNNEI. The CDR3: CASRFQTSTNEKLFF. CDR3 nucleotide sequence: TGTGCCAGCAGGTTCCAGACATCAACTAATGAAAAACTGTTTTTT.

This clonotype was recorded at least ten times. The rearrangement joins TRBV29-1 to TRBJ1-1, with 7 bases lining up with TRBD1. Per the germline V gene, CDR1 is SQVTM and CDR2 is ANQGSEA. J gave up 1 base and V 6 bases, and 8 bases lay outside the gene matches. The CDR3 runs to 14 residues. CDR3 loop: CSVARGPGNTEAFF. The CDR3 DNA reads as TGCAGCGTGGCGAGGGGGCCCGGGAACACTGAAGCTTTCTTT.

This clonotype came up many times. The V call is TRBV20-1, the J call TRBJ2-1; 11 bases are a match to TRBD2. Germline lookup yields CDR1 DFQATT and CDR2 SNEGSKA (reference sequence). After removal of 1 base from V and 1 base from J, the junction contained 3 bases not matched to a gene. The CDR3 is 16 residues long. CDR3 sequence (DNA): TGCAGTGCTAGAGTTGCTAGCGGGAGGTCCTACAATGAGCAGTTCTTC. Protein sequence: CSARVASGRSYNEQFF.

This clonotype was found a few times. This chain joins TRBV19 and TRBJ1-2, with TRBD1 matching over 7 bases. The V gene's germline CDR1 is LNHDA and CDR2 SQIVND (reference sequence). V was pared by 4 bases and J by 3 bases, with 5 bases of the junction left unmatched. This CDR3 spans 14 amino acids. The CDR3 protein is CASSRGQRDYGYTF. CDR3 coding DNA: TGTGCCAGTAGTAGGGGACAGCGAGACTATGGCTACACCTTC. Filled out from reference TRBV19 and TRBJ1-2, the complete variable domain reads DGGITQSPKYLFRKEGQNVTLSCEQNLNHDAMYWYRQDPGQGLRLIYYSQIVNDFQKGDIAEGYSVSREKKESFPLTVTSAQKNPTAFYLCASSRGQRDYGYTFGSGTRLTVV.

This clonotype was seen many times. The V gene is TRBV6-2 or TRBV6-3, the J gene TRBJ2-7; 13 bases are shared with TRBD2. The CDR3 is made up of 16 amino acids. Trimming took 4 bases from V and 2 from J; bases not matched to a gene: 5. The germline V gene has CDR1 MNHEY and CDR2 SVGEGT. The CDR3 spells CASSSGTSGATYEQYF. The DNA for the CDR3 is TGTGCCAGCAGTTCTGGGACTAGCGGGGCCACCTACGAGCAGTACTTC.

Ten or more counts support this clonotype. The rearrangement joins TRBV7-9 to TRBJ2-3; TRBD2 matches 9 bases. V gave up 4 bases and J gave up 2 bases; unmatched junction bases: 7. The germline V gene has CDR1 SEHNR and CDR2 FQNEAQ (reference sequence). There are 16 residues in the CDR3. As DNA, the CDR3 is TGTGCCAGCAGCTCCGGCGAGCGGGAGGCCACAGATACGCAGTATTTT. Its protein product is CASSSGEREATDTQYF.

This clonotype showed up just a few times. The chain carries TRBV6-6 and TRBJ1-2; D gene uncertain. The length of the CDR3 is 16 residues. With 0 bases removed from V and 2 bases from J, the gap between germline ends came to 13 bases. The germline V gene has CDR1 MNHNY and CDR2 SVGAGI (reference sequence). DNA of the CDR3: TGTGCCAGCAGTTACTCGGGAGGGCGGGCCAACTATGGCTACACCTTC. This gives the protein CASSYSGGRANYGYTF.

This clonotype was counted only a few times. The chain recombines TRBV19 with TRBJ2-3; 8 positions match TRBD1. Germline values: CDR1 LNHDA, CDR2 SQIVND (reference sequence). J lost 6 bases, V lost 3 bases, and 5 bases had no gene match. CDR3 length: 14 amino acids. CDR3 DNA: TGTGCCAGTAGTATGGACAGGGTGGGCGATACGCAGTATTTT. It encodes CASSMDRVGDTQYF.